A single sample gave rise to the 10 T cell receptor beta chains below, sequenced in a study of response to subunit inactivated influenza vaccine. TCRdb processed the RT-PCR reads anew with MiXCR; each CDR3 protein has one entry. The table includes about 520,000 distinct CDR3 sequences, approximately 11% detected once. Specimen: PBMCs from blood, collected more than 35 days after vaccination. These receptors were collected from a man aged 50 to 59 who received an inactivated influenza vaccine.

V and J are TRBV18 and TRBJ2-7; 8 bases agree with TRBD1. In germline, CDR1 is KGHSH, CDR2 LQKENI. The CDR3 is 13 amino acids. With 3 bases clipped from V and 9 bases from J, the junction kept 7 bases outside the gene matches. Here the CDR3 DNA reads TGTGCCAGCTCACCGGCAGGGGGCAATGTGCAGTACTTC. As protein: CASSPAGGNVQYF.

This clonotype was detected many times. The chain links TRBV20-1 to TRBJ2-3, with D hard to call. V was trimmed by 3 bases and J by 4 bases, leaving 5 bases between them. The germline gives CDR1 DFQATT, CDR2 SNEGSKA (reference sequence). The CDR3 runs 11 residues. In nucleotides, the CDR3 is TGCAGTGCTAGGCCATCAGATACGCAGTATTTT. Protein sequence: CSARPSDTQYF.

There are a few counts of this clonotype. This sequence joins TRBV12-3 or TRBV12-4 and TRBJ2-5; D uncertain. Trimming shortened V by 5 bases and J by 7 bases, and 8 bases separated the two germline ends. CDR3 size: 11 residues. The CDR3 nucleotides read TGTGCCAGCAGTGGGGTATTGACCCAGTACTTC. It specifies CASSGVLTQYF.

This clonotype has ten or more counts. The J gene is TRBJ1-1, the V gene TRBV29-1; the D is unclear. Trimming cost V 4 bases and J 6 bases, with 12 bases left between them. Germline V lookup: CDR1 SQVTM, CDR2 ANQGSEA. The length of the CDR3 is 12 residues. The CDR3 nucleotides are TGCAGCGTTGGAGTTCAGGTCTCTGAAGCTTTCTTT. This translates into CSVGVQVSEAFF.

The chain is built from TRBV20-1 and TRBJ2-3; perhaps TRBD2 as D (6 bases). There are 12 residues in the CDR3. Looked up from germline, CDR1 is DFQATT and CDR2 is SNEGSKA (reference sequence). In DNA form, the CDR3 reads TGCAGCGATAATCCACCCGGGGGTACGCAGTATTTT. Protein sequence: CSDNPPGGTQYF.

V gene TRBV5-1 combines with J gene TRBJ2-3; D tentatively fits TRBD1 or TRBD2 (5 bases each). The V end was cut by 4 bases, the J end by 0 bases, with 21 bases between. Germline V gives CDR1 SGHRS, CDR2 YFSETQ. CDR3 length equals 18 residues. The CDR3 nucleotides read TGCGCCAGCAGCGCCCGGGACGGATACTTACTGAGCACAGATACGCAGTATTTT. This translates into CASSARDGYLLSTDTQYF.

This clonotype has just a few counts. The chain couples TRBV29-1 to TRBJ1-1; TRBD1 matches 7 bases. Germline CDR1 reads SQVTM; CDR2 reads ANQGSEA. This CDR3 region has 13 residues. Trimming removed 5 bases from V and 2 bases from J; junction bases left unmatched: 5. CDR3 DNA: TGCAGCGTTCGGGACAGACTTAACACTGAAGCTTTCTTT. Amino acid sequence: CSVRDRLNTEAFF.

This clonotype occurred many times. The chain couples TRBV20-1 to TRBJ2-7, with unresolved D. The germline gives CDR1 DFQATT, CDR2 SNEGSKA (reference sequence). The V end lost 6 bases, the J end lost 2 bases, and 8 bases lay between the germline ends. The CDR3 runs 11 residues. This CDR3 is CSASVPYEQYF. CDR3 bases: TGCAGTGCCTCCGTACCCTACGAGCAGTACTTC.

The CDR3 here is CASSLGIAGELFF. DNA for the CDR3: TGTGCCAGCAGCCTCGGTATCGCCGGGGAGCTGTTTTTT. The rearrangement uses TRBV7-8 and TRBJ2-2; D is unclear. Trimming cost V 5 bases and J 6 bases, with 10 bases left between them. Germline CDR1 SGHVS, CDR2 FQNEAQ. This CDR3 spans 13 amino acids. Looking up the rest from reference TRBV7-8 and TRBJ2-2 gives the full variable domain: GAGVSQSPRYKVAKRGQDVALRCDPISGHVSLFWYQQALGQGPEFLTYFQNEAQLDKSGLPSDRFFAERPEGSVSTLKIQRTQQEDSAVYLCASSLGIAGELFFGEGSRLTVL.

This clonotype has a handful of counts. V usage is TRBV28 and J usage is TRBJ2-2; 8 nucleotides match TRBD2. CDR1 is MDHEN, CDR2 SYDVKM, per germline. Trimming cost V 3 bases and J 7 bases; bases outside gene matches: 10. The CDR3 is made up of 16 amino acids. CDR3 in DNA: TGTGCCAGCAGTTTTCAGCGGGAGCTGCCTCTCGGGGAGCTGTTTTTT. Amino acids: CASSFQRELPLGELFF.